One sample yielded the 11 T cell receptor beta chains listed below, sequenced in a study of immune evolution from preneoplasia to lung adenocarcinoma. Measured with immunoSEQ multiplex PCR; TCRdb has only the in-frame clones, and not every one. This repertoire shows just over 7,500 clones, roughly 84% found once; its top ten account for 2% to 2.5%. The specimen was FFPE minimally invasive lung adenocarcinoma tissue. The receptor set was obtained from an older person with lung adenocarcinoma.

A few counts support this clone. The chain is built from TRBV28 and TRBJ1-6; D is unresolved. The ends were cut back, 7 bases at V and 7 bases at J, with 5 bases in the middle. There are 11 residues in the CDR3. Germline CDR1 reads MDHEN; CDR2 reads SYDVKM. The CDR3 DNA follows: TGTGCCAGCACCACCAATTCACCCCTCCACTTT. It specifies CASTTNSPLHF.

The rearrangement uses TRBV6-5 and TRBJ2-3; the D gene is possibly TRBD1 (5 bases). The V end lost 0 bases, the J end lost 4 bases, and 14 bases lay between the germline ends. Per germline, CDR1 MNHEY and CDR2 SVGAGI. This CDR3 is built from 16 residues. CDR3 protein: CASSYSVPPGSDTQYF. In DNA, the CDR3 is TGTGCCAGCAGTTACTCAGTCCCACCAGGGTCAGATACGCAGTATTTT.

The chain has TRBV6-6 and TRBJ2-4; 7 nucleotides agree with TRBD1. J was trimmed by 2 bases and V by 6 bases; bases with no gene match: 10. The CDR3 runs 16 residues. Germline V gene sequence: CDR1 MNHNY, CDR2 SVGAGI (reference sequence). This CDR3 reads CASSRNRGFSKNIQYF. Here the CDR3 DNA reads TGTGCCAGCAGCCGTAACAGGGGTTTTTCCAAAAACATTCAGTACTTC.

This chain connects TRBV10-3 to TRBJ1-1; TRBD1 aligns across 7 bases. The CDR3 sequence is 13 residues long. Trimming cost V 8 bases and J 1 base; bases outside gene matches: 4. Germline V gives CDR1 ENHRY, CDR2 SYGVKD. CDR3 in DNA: TGTGCCATCTGCGAGGGGGCGAACACTGAAGCTTTCTTT. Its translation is CAICEGANTEAFF.

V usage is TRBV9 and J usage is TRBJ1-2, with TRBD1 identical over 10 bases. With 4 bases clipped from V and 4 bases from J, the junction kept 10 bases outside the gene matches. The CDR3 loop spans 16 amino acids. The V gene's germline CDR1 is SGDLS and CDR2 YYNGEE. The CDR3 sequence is CASSPRDRGLGYGYTF. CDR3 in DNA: TGTGCCAGCAGCCCACGGGACAGGGGCTTGGGCTATGGCTACACCTTC.

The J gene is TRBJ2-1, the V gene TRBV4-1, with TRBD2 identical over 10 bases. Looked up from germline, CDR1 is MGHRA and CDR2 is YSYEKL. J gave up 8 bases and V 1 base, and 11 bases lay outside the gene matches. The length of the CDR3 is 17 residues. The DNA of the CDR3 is TGCGCCAGCAGCCAAGCGCCTAGCGGGGGCAAGGGGGATGAGCAGTTCTTC. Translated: CASSQAPSGGKGDEQFF.

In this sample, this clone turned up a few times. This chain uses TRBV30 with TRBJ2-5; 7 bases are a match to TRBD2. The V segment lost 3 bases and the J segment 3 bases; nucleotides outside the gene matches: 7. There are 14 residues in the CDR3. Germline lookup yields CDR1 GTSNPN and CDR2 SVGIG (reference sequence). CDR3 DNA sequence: TGTGCCTGGAGCCTAAGACTAGCCAAAGAGACCCAGTACTTC. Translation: CAWSLRLAKETQYF.

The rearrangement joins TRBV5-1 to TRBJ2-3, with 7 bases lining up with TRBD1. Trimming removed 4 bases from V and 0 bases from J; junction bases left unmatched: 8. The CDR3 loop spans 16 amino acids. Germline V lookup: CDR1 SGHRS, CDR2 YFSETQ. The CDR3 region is CASSKGDRPSTDTQYF. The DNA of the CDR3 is TGCGCCAGCAGCAAGGGGGACAGACCTAGCACAGATACGCAGTATTTT.

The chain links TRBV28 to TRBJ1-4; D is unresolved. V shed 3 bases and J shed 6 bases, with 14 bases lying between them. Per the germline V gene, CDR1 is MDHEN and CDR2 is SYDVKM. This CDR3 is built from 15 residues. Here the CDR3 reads CASSFRGSIYEKLFF. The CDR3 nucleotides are TGTGCCAGCAGTTTTCGAGGCAGCATTTATGAAAAACTGTTTTTT.

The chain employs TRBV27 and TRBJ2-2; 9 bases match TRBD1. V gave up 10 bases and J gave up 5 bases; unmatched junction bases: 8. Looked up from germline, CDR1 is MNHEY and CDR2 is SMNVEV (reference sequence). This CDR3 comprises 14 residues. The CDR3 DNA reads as TGTGCCACCTACGGGACAGGGATGACCGGGGAGCTGTTTTTT. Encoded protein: CATYGTGMTGELFF.

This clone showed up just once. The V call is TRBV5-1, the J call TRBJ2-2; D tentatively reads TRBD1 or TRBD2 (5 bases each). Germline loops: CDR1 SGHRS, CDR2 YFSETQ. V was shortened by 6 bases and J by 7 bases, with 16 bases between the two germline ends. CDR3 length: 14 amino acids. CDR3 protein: CASKLWGRGGELFF. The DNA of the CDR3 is TGCGCCAGCAAGCTCTGGGGCCGGGGCGGGGAGCTGTTTTTT.